The clone carrying this T cell receptor beta chain was counted at least ten times. Its antigen is currently unknown. This CDR3 has 14 residues. The ends lost 3 bases at V and 2 bases at J; junction bases unmatched: 5. Germline V gene data show CDR1 as SGHRS and CDR2 as YFSETQ. This entry comes from a study of blood T cells in healthy people across ages. Study observations and caveats: Estimates of diversity drawn from one million T cells were considered underestimates.

The use of a sample-barcoded 5' primer and a J-beta primer mix characterized a second PCR of roughly 7 to 11 cycles. MiXCR, run by TCRdb on the 5' RACE reads, gives a single entry per CDR3 protein. The repertoire includes 700,000 or so distinct CDR3 sequences, around 38% of them detected once, and 25% to 30% sits in the top ten. The chain uses TRBV5-1 and TRBJ2-7, with 7 positions matching TRBD1. Source material: blood. This clonotype originated in a man aged 80 or over in good health. The CDR3 sequence is CASSSTGTAYEQYF. In DNA, the CDR3 is TGCGCCAGCAGCTCAACCGGGACAGCCTACGAGCAGTACTTC.